Each of the 28 T cell receptor beta chains below was sequenced from the same sample in a study of regulatory T cells in long-lasting Graves disease. Time point noted: newly diagnosed GD, antithyroid drugs for less than 3 months. Generation of the TCR library employed RNA extracted from PBMCs. CDR3-region Arm-PCR and iRepertoire HTBI primers produced the TCR beta libraries. From the multiplex PCR reads, TCRdb called clonotypes with MiXCR, one entry per CDR3 protein. Of roughly 500,000 distinct CDR3 sequences listed, about 14% are singletons. These same data were also listed under a study on T cells in Graves' hyperthyroidism and ophthalmopathy.

The input for sequencing was peripheral blood mononuclear cells (PBMCs), taken at new diagnosis, from a patient treated with antithyroid drugs. Every receptor here comes from a man aged 25 to 40 with Graves disease.

This clonotype was seen at least ten times. The chain couples TRBV24-1 to TRBJ1-3, with D uncertain. The CDR3 extends over 12 amino acids. Deletions cut 5 bases from V and 1 base from J, with 2 bases between. Germline-derived CDR1 and CDR2 are KGHDR and SFDVKD. CDR3 DNA: TGTGCCACCAGTGCGTCTGGAAACACCATATATTTT. The encoded protein is CATSASGNTIYF.

This clonotype was counted a few times. The V call is TRBV7-9, the J call TRBJ2-3; either TRBD1 or TRBD2 may supply D (5 bases each). V lost 4 bases and J 4 bases, leaving 15 bases between the germline ends. CDR1 SEHNR and CDR2 FQNEAQ come from the germline V gene (reference sequence). The CDR3 length is 15 residues. CDR3 region: CASSSGAAVADTQYF. The DNA for the CDR3 is TGTGCCAGCAGCTCCGGGGCGGCAGTGGCAGATACGCAGTATTTT.

This clonotype was observed a few times. One junction end does not reproduce the germline sequence, and a read error may be involved. The V call is TRBV6-2 or TRBV6-3, the J call TRBJ2-1, with D maybe TRBD2 (5 bases). The CDR3 has 16 amino acids. The germline V gene encodes CDR1 MNHEY and CDR2 SVGEGT. The CDR3 sequence is CASSYSTGYSYNGQFF. The CDR3 DNA reads TGTGCCAGCAGTTACTCCACGGGGTACTCCTACAATGGGCAGTTCTTC.

This clonotype was observed a handful of times. V and J are TRBV9 and TRBJ2-1, with no clear D. The V end lost 1 base, the J end lost 5 bases, and 10 bases lay between the germline ends. The germline gives CDR1 SGDLS, CDR2 YYNGEE. There are 14 residues in the CDR3. CDR3 sequence: CASSVTGFDNEQFF. The CDR3 bases are TGTGCCAGCAGCGTAACTGGGTTCGACAATGAGCAGTTCTTC.

In its sample, this clonotype was seen many times. The chain links TRBV10-3 to TRBJ1-2; D unclear. Germline V gene data show CDR1 as ENHRY and CDR2 as SYGVKD. There are 12 residues in the CDR3. V was pared by 1 base and J by 4 bases, with 4 bases between. DNA for the CDR3: TGTGCCATCAGTGAGTACGGCTATGGCTACACCTTC. Translating gives CAISEYGYGYTF.

This clonotype was counted at least ten times. This sequence joins TRBV12-3 or TRBV12-4 and TRBJ1-5; 12 bases agree with TRBD1. The CDR3 sequence is 16 residues long. The junction had 8 bases not matched to a gene; V was cut back by 5 bases and J by 6 bases. The DNA for the CDR3 is TGTGCCAGCAGTCCTGGGACAGGGGGCGCTTTTCAGCCCCAGCATTTT. Translating it yields CASSPGTGGAFQPQHF.

This clonotype was counted many times. The chain joins TRBV6-2 or TRBV6-3 to TRBJ1-6; D not resolved. V dropped 2 bases and J dropped 8 bases, with 16 bases sitting between them. Looked up from germline, CDR1 is MNHEY and CDR2 is SVGEGT. This CDR3 is built from 16 residues. The CDR3 protein is CASSYLYDTEYSPLHF. DNA for the CDR3: TGTGCCAGCAGTTACCTTTACGACACGGAGTATTCACCCCTCCACTTT.

This clonotype was observed at least ten times. The CDR3 is CASSVSPRLAGGTDTQYF. CDR3 nucleotide sequence: TGTGCCAGCAGCGTAAGCCCCAGGCTAGCGGGGGGCACAGATACGCAGTATTTT. The chain links TRBV9 to TRBJ2-3; 10 bases are a match to TRBD2. The V and J ends lost 1 base and 1 base, in that order; junction bases with no gene match: 9. This CDR3 region has 18 residues. Germline V lookup: CDR1 SGDLS, CDR2 YYNGEE.

This clonotype has just a few counts. The rearrangement links TRBV24-1 to TRBJ2-1, with TRBD1 matching 8 bases. V lost 4 bases and J lost 4; bases outside the gene matches: 17. CDR1 KGHDR and CDR2 SFDVKD come from the germline V gene. The CDR3 has 19 amino acids. CDR3 residues: CATSESDRGVKRSYNEQFF. The CDR3 DNA reads TGTGCCACCAGTGAGTCAGACAGGGGCGTGAAGCGATCTTACAATGAGCAGTTCTTC.

The V and J genes are TRBV13 and TRBJ2-2; D is undetermined. Trimming removed 5 bases from V and 5 bases from J, with 15 bases in between. The CDR3 consists of 15 residues. CDR1 and CDR2 from the germline V gene are PRHDT and FYEKMQ (reference sequence). Here the CDR3 reads CASSPLGDLTGELFF. The CDR3 bases are TGTGCCAGCAGCCCACTCGGCGACTTAACCGGGGAGCTGTTTTTT.

This clonotype was detected only a few times. This rearrangement joins TRBV27 to TRBJ1-1, with D uncertain. The CDR3 runs to 16 residues. The V end lost 3 bases, the J end lost 5 bases, and 19 bases lay between the germline ends. Per germline, CDR1 MNHEY and CDR2 SMNVEV (reference sequence). DNA of the CDR3: TGTGCCAGCAGTTTTTTGTCAACTGCCTCGTTGACTGAAGCTTTCTTT. Amino acid sequence: CASSFLSTASLTEAFF.

This clonotype was counted a few times. The chain is built from TRBV5-8 and TRBJ2-1; TRBD1 matches 10 bases. CDR3 length: 17 residues. Looked up from germline, CDR1 is SGHTS and CDR2 is YDEGEE. After removal of 2 bases from V and 0 bases from J, the junction contained 5 bases not matched to a gene. The CDR3 here is CASSLPGTGASYNEQFF. The CDR3 DNA follows: TGTGCCAGCAGCTTACCCGGGACAGGGGCCTCCTACAATGAGCAGTTCTTC.

V and J are TRBV20-1 and TRBJ2-5, with D perhaps being TRBD1 or TRBD2 (6 bases each). Trimming cost V 5 bases and J 3 bases, with 16 bases left between them. Germline CDR1 reads DFQATT; CDR2 reads SNEGSKA (reference sequence). The CDR3 is made up of 14 amino acids. The CDR3 region is CSAPHWRDKETQYF. CDR3 DNA sequence: TGCAGTGCTCCCCATTGGCGGGACAAAGAGACCCAGTACTTC.

This clonotype was found many times. The gene calls are TRBV5-1 and TRBJ2-7; TRBD2 matches at 7 bases. This CDR3 has 13 amino acids. The germline V gene encodes CDR1 SGHRS and CDR2 YFSETQ. Trimming removed 6 bases from V and 3 bases from J; junction bases left unmatched: 6. This CDR3 is CASMGGSVYEQYF. CDR3 DNA sequence: TGCGCCAGCATGGGCGGGAGTGTCTACGAGCAGTACTTC.

About this clonotype: One end of the junction is discordant with germline, which a read error may explain. The chain employs TRBV27 and TRBJ2-2, with no clear D. Germline assignment: CDR1 MNHEY and CDR2 SMNVEV (reference sequence). The CDR3 totals 12 residues. CDR3 DNA sequence: TGTACCAGCAGTTCATACACCGGGGAGCTGTTTTTT. Encoded protein: CTSSSYTGELFF.

This clonotype was found many times. This sequence joins TRBV7-2 and TRBJ1-6; 8 bases are a match to TRBD1. CDR3 length equals 15 residues. Germline CDR1 SGHTA, CDR2 FQGNSA. V was clipped by 5 bases and J by 3 bases; unmatched bases: 3. The CDR3 DNA reads as TGTGCCAGCAGCGGGACAGGAAACTATAATTCACCCCTCCACTTT. Encoded protein: CASSGTGNYNSPLHF.

This clonotype was counted a few times. This may be a read error, as it is one base from a much larger clone. The chain recombines TRBV6-2 or TRBV6-3 with TRBJ2-2; TRBD1 matches at 7 bases. CDR3 length: 14 residues. Germline V gene sequence: CDR1 MNHEY, CDR2 SVGEGT. The CDR3 nucleotides read TGTGCCAGCTCTTGGGACAGAGGGTCCGGGGAGCTGTATTTT. Translating it yields CASSWDRGSGELYF.

Ten or more counts support this clonotype. The chain combines TRBV2 with TRBJ2-7; D is tentatively TRBD1 or TRBD2 (5 bases each). Germline-derived CDR1 and CDR2 are SNHLY and FYNNEI. V dropped 7 bases and J dropped 0 bases, with 13 bases sitting between them. The CDR3 length is 14 residues. CDR3 bases: TGTGCCAGCATCGGGACCGAGAGCTCCTACGAGCAGTACTTC. It translates to CASIGTESSYEQYF.

This clonotype has a count of ten or more. This rearrangement joins TRBV9 to TRBJ2-3, with 8 bases identical to TRBD1. The CDR3 contains 14 residues. CDR1 is SGDLS, CDR2 YYNGEE, per germline. V trimming: 3 bases; J trimming: 4 bases; junction bases outside the gene matches: 4. CDR3 coding DNA: TGTGCCAGCAGCGGGGCAGGGGGCCCAGATACGCAGTATTTT. This codes for CASSGAGGPDTQYF.

This clonotype has ten or more counts. The gene calls are TRBV5-1 and TRBJ2-7; D possibly corresponds to TRBD1 (6 bases). From germline, CDR1 is SGHRS and CDR2 YFSETQ. The CDR3 has 13 amino acids. V was cut by 2 bases and J by 2 bases, with 8 bases left in between. Here the CDR3 reads CASSFEGAYEQYF. CDR3 bases: TGCGCCAGCAGCTTCGAGGGGGCCTACGAGCAGTACTTC.

The chain joins TRBV6-5 to TRBJ2-4; 8 bases line up with TRBD2. Trimming took 2 bases from V and 7 from J; bases not matched to a gene: 13. The CDR3 sequence is 17 residues long. Germline CDR1 reads MNHEY; CDR2 reads SVGAGI. DNA of the CDR3: TGTGCCAGCAGTTACCGAATGACAGAGAGCGGGGGTAACATTCAGTACTTC. Translation: CASSYRMTESGGNIQYF.

This clonotype was recorded many times. This chain connects TRBV18 to TRBJ2-3; 8 bases map to TRBD2. Unmatched junction bases numbered 9, after V lost 8 bases and J lost 5 bases. This CDR3 spans 14 amino acids. Germline V gene lookup returns CDR1 KGHSH and CDR2 LQKENI. The CDR3: CASTVAGTRDTQYF. DNA for the CDR3: TGTGCCAGCACCGTAGCGGGAACCAGAGATACGCAGTATTTT. Based on the CDR3 plus reference TRBV18 and TRBJ2-3, the full variable domain is NAGVMQNPRHLVRRRGQEARLRCSPMKGHSHVYWYRQLPEEGLKFMVYLQKENIIDESGMPKERFSAEFPKEGPSILRIQQVVRGDSAAYFCASTVAGTRDTQYFGPGTRLTVL.

The table lists this clonotype with many counts. V and J are TRBV11-3 and TRBJ2-1; D uncertain. The V and J ends lost 0 bases and 5 bases respectively, with 14 bases between them. Looked up from germline, CDR1 is SGHNT and CDR2 is YENEEA. The CDR3 contains 16 residues. This CDR3 reads CASSLEGGALHNEQFF. The CDR3 DNA sequence: TGTGCCAGCAGCTTAGAGGGTGGCGCCCTCCACAATGAGCAGTTCTTC.

The chain employs TRBV2 and TRBJ1-5; 9 bases match TRBD1. CDR3 length: 13 amino acids. V lost 7 bases and J lost 7; bases outside the gene matches: 5. Looked up from germline, CDR1 is SNHLY and CDR2 is FYNNEI. The CDR3 region is CASIRDRAQPQHF. Written as DNA, the CDR3 is TGTGCCAGCATACGGGACAGGGCCCAGCCCCAGCATTTT.

The V gene is TRBV12-3 or TRBV12-4, the J gene TRBJ2-5, with a weak D call TRBD1 (5 bases). V was shortened by 6 bases and J by 5 bases, with 22 bases between the two germline ends. The CDR3 sequence is 16 residues long. The CDR3 here is CASSQDVTESWETQYF. CDR3 coding DNA: TGTGCCAGCAGCCAAGACGTGACAGAAAGTTGGGAGACCCAGTACTTC.

This clonotype was counted at least ten times. The V gene is TRBV5-1, the J gene TRBJ1-2; TRBD1 might be the D (6 bases). V was cut by 2 bases and J by 8 bases, with 13 bases left in between. There are 13 residues in the CDR3. CDR1 and CDR2 from the germline V gene are SGHRS and YFSETQ. CDR3 nucleotide sequence: TGCGCCAGCAGCTTATACAGGGCCGACGGCTACACCTTC. Translated: CASSLYRADGYTF.

This clonotype came up many times. This rearrangement joins TRBV12-3 or TRBV12-4 to TRBJ2-3; D is undetermined. The V end lost 6 bases, the J end lost 2 bases, and 12 bases lay between the germline ends. The CDR3 runs to 14 residues. CDR3 residues: CASSPTSSTDTQYF. CDR3 in DNA: TGTGCCAGCAGCCCTACCTCATCCACAGATACGCAGTATTTT.

This clonotype was detected many times. This chain uses TRBV18 with TRBJ1-1, with D unresolved. Trimming removed 5 bases from V and 2 bases from J, with 12 bases in between. The CDR3 has 14 residues. Germline V gives CDR1 KGHSH, CDR2 LQKENI. CDR3 DNA sequence: TGTGCCAGCTCAACAGTCCCGGTAAACACTGAAGCTTTCTTT. Translation gives CASSTVPVNTEAFF.